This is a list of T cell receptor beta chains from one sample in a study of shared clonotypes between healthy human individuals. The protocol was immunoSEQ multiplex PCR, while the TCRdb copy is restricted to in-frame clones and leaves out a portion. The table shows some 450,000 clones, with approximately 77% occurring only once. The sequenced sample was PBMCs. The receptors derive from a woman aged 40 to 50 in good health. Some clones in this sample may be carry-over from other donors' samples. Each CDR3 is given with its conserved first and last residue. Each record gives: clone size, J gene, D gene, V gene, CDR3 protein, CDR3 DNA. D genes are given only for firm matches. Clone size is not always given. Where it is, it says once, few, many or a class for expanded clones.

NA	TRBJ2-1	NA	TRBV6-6	CASSYGQRLSYNEQFF	TGTGCCAGCAGTTACGGGCAGCGCCTTTCCTACAATGAGCAGTTCTTC
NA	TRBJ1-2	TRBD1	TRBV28	CASSSWDRGGGYTF	TGTGCCAGCAGTTCATGGGACAGGGGCGGTGGCTACACCTTC
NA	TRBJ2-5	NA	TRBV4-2	CASSQASSPRGETQYF	TGTGCCAGCAGCCAGGCAAGCTCCCCGAGGGGAGAGACCCAGTACTTC
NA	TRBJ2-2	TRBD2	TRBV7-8	CASSLGGTSGHRTTGELFF	TGTGCCAGCAGCTTAGGGGGGACTAGCGGCCACCGGACCACCGGGGAGCTGTTTTTT
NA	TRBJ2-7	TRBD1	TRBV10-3	CAISGQGAYEQYF	TGTGCCATCAGTGGACAGGGGGCCTACGAGCAGTACTTC
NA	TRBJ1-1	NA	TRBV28	CASSGRARGNTEAFF	TGTGCCAGCAGTGGCAGGGCGAGGGGTAACACTGAAGCTTTCTTT
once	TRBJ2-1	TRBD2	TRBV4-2	CASSQAYVASGDYNEQFF	TGTGCCAGCAGCCAAGCCTATGTGGCTAGCGGGGACTACAATGAGCAGTTCTTC
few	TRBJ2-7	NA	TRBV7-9	CASSLAAYEQYF	TGTGCCAGCAGCTTAGCCGCATACGAGCAGTACTTC
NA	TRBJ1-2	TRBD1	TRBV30	CAWKTGAGGYTF	TGTGCCTGGAAAACAGGGGCGGGTGGCTACACCTTC
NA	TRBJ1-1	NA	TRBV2	CASESLVGGWTEAFF	TGTGCCAGCGAAAGCCTGGTGGGGGGATGGACTGAAGCTTTCTTT
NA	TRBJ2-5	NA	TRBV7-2	CASSYELRETQYF	TGTGCCAGCAGCTACGAGCTGAGGGAGACCCAGTACTTC
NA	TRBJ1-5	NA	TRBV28	CASSLKYQPQHF	TGTGCCAGCAGTTTAAAGTATCAGCCCCAGCATTTT
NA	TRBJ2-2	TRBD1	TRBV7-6	CASSVRQGRYAGELFF	TGTGCCAGCAGCGTCCGACAGGGGAGGTACGCCGGGGAGCTGTTTTTT
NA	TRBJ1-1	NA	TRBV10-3	CAISEFGGRNTEAFF	TGTGCCATCAGTGAGTTTGGGGGACGGAACACTGAAGCTTTCTTT
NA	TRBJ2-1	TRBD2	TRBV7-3	CASSSGLAGADEQFF	TGTGCCAGCAGCTCCGGGCTAGCGGGAGCAGATGAGCAGTTCTTC
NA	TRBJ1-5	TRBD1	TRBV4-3	CASSQDWTGYQPQHF	TGCGCCAGCAGCCAAGATTGGACAGGATATCAGCCCCAGCATTTT
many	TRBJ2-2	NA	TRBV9	CASSVELNTGELFF	TGTGCCAGCAGCGTAGAACTAAACACCGGGGAGCTGTTTTTT
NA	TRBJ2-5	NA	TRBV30	CAWSRTVQETQYF	TGTGCCTGGAGCAGGACAGTCCAAGAGACCCAGTACTTC
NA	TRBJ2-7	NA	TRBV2	CASTRTTYEQYF	TGTGCCAGCACCCGGACCACCTACGAGCAGTACTTC
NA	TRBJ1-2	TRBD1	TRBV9	CASSVGQGLGYTF	TGTGCCAGCAGCGTAGGACAGGGTCTTGGCTACACCTTC
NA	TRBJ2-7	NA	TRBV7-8	CASSLVASYEQYF	TGTGCCAGCAGCTTAGTCGCAAGCTACGAGCAGTACTTC
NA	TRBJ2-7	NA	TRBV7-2	CASSGGAEGEQYF	TGTGCCAGCAGCGGGGGGGCCGAGGGCGAGCAGTACTTC
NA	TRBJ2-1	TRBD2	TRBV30	CACPRGGGLAHNEQFF	TGTGCCTGCCCCAGGGGTGGGGGACTAGCCCACAATGAGCAGTTCTTC
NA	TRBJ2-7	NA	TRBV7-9	CASSLLGGLKHYEQYF	TGTGCCAGCAGCTTATTGGGCGGGCTCAAACACTACGAGCAGTACTTC
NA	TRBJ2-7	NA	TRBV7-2	CANSLALSFYEQYF	TGTGCCAACAGCTTAGCGCTTAGTTTTTACGAGCAGTACTTC
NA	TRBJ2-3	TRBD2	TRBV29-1	CSVPSGSTQYF	TGCAGCGTTCCTAGCGGGAGCACGCAGTATTTT
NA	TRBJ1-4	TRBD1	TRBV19	CASSIGTGDFGEKLFF	TGTGCCAGTAGTATTGGGACAGGGGATTTTGGTGAAAAACTGTTTTTT
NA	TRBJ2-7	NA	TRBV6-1	CASSESGRTYEQYF	TGTGCCAGCAGTGAATCCGGGAGAACCTACGAGCAGTACTTC
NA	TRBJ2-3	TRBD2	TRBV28	CASSWLAGGADTQYF	TGTGCCAGCAGTTGGCTAGCGGGAGGGGCAGATACGCAGTATTTT
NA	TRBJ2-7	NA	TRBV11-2	CASSLMRGAYEQYF	TGTGCCAGCAGCTTAATGAGGGGCGCGTACGAGCAGTACTTC
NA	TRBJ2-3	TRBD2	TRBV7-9	CASSSGTSGGDTQYF	TGTGCCAGCAGCTCGGGGACTAGCGGGGGAGATACGCAGTATTTT
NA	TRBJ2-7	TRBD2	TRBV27	CARFLPGLAGGGSYEQYF	TGTGCCAGATTTCTTCCGGGACTAGCGGGAGGGGGCTCCTACGAGCAGTACTTC
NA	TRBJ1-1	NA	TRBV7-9	CASSFQTIEAFF	TGTGCCAGCAGCTTCCAGACCATTGAAGCTTTCTTT
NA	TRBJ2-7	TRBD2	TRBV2	CASSEDEREVFEQYF	TGTGCCAGCAGTGAAGACGAGCGGGAGGTCTTCGAGCAGTACTTC
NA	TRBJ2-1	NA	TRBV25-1	CASSSSRDVGRNEQFF	TGTGCCAGCAGTTCCTCTAGGGACGTCGGTAGGAATGAGCAGTTCTTC
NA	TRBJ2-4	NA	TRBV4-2	CASSRLQDGYQNIQYF	TGTGCCAGCAGCCGCCTACAAGACGGATACCAAAACATTCAGTACTTC
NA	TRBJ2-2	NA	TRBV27	CASSPTGAAGELFF	TGTGCCAGCAGTCCAACCGGGGCGGCCGGGGAGCTGTTTTTT
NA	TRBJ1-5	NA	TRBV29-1	CSVGFGRVGQPQHF	TGCAGCGTTGGGTTCGGCAGGGTAGGGCAGCCCCAGCATTTT
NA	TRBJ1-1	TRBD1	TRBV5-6	CASSSGQGTTEAFF	TGTGCCAGCAGCTCCGGACAGGGCACCACTGAAGCTTTCTTT
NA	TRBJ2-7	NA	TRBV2	CASTEDQRASYEQYF	TGTGCCAGCACCGAAGACCAGAGGGCCTCCTACGAGCAGTACTTC
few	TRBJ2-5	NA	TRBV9	CASSSTGTQGETQYF	TGTGCCAGCAGCTCAACCGGGACCCAGGGAGAGACCCAGTACTTC
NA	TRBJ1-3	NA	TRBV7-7	CASSLAGAGNTIYF	TGTGCCAGCAGCTTAGCAGGAGCTGGAAACACCATATATTTT
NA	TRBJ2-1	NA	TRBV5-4	CASSLEKSRNYNEQFF	TGTGCCAGCAGCTTGGAGAAGTCCCGAAACTACAATGAGCAGTTCTTC
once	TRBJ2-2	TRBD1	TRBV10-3	CAISERQGTGELFF	TGTGCCATCAGTGAGAGACAGGGTACCGGGGAGCTGTTTTTT
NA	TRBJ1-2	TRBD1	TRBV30	CAWSPRTGSYGYTF	TGTGCCTGGAGTCCCAGGACAGGTTCATATGGCTACACCTTC
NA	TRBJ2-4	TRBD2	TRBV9	CASSHTLRPSGGKNIQYF	TGTGCCAGCAGCCACACCCTTCGGCCTAGCGGGGGCAAAAACATTCAGTACTTC
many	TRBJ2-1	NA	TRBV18	CASSSTGSPYNEQFF	TGTGCCAGCTCATCAACAGGGTCCCCGTACAATGAGCAGTTCTTC
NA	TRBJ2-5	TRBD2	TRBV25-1	CASSELAGGPVMETQYF	TGTGCCAGCAGTGAGCTAGCGGGAGGGCCGGTGATGGAGACCCAGTACTTC
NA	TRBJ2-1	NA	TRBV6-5	CASRRGRGRYNEQFF	TGTGCCAGCAGGAGAGGAAGGGGGAGATACAATGAGCAGTTCTTC
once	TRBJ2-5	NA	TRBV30	CAQAAIQETQYF	TGTGCCCAGGCAGCTATCCAAGAGACCCAGTACTTC
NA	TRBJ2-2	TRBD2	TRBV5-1	CASSPLAGAGELFF	TGCGCCAGCAGCCCCTTAGCGGGAGCGGGGGAGCTGTTTTTT
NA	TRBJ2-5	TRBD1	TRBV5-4	CASSPGQGDMAQYF	TGTGCCAGCAGCCCAGGACAGGGTGACATGGCCCAGTACTTC
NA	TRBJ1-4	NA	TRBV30	CAWSVVSGREKLFF	TGTGCCTGGAGTGTGGTATCAGGGAGGGAAAAACTGTTTTTT
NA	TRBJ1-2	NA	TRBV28	CASSLVSLREFCTF	TGTGCCAGCAGTTTAGTCAGCCTTCGTGAGTTTTGTACCTTC
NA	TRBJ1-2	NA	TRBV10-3	CAISDPRERDNGYTF	TGTGCCATCAGTGACCCCAGGGAAAGGGATAATGGCTACACCTTC
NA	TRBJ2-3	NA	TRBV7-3	CASSFREGDTQYF	TGTGCCAGCAGTTTTCGAGAGGGAGATACGCAGTATTTT
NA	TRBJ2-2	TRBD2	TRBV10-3	CAISVPRLAGKRNTGELFF	TGTGCCATCAGCGTGCCTAGACTAGCGGGAAAGAGGAACACCGGGGAGCTGTTTTTT
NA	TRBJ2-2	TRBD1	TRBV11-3	CASSLEPGTGGGELFF	TGTGCCAGCAGCTTAGAGCCCGGGACAGGGGGCGGGGAGCTGTTTTTT
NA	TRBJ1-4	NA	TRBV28	CASSSVRGGGEKLFF	TGTGCCAGCAGTTCAGTAAGGGGGGGCGGTGAAAAACTGTTTTTT